This T cell receptor beta chain originates from a study of OX40 agonist ivuxolimab in advanced cancers. Data came from immunoSEQ multiplex PCR; TCRdb stores just in-frame clones and leaves some out. Here the sample spans tens of thousands of clones, 65% to 85% being singletons. Germline V lookup: CDR1 SGHRS, CDR2 YFSETQ. There are 15 residues in the CDR3. Trimming cost V 0 bases and J 0 bases, with 8 bases left between them. The chain carries TRBV5-1 and TRBJ2-3; D is ambiguous. The receptor was derived from an adult with an advanced solid tumor such as melanoma, head and neck, liver or kidney cancer. This sample comprised CD4+ or CD8+ T cells sorted from blood, obtained in a trial of the OX40 agonist ivuxolimab. Here the CDR3 DNA reads TGCGCCAGCAGCTTGGTCGGCGGTAGCACAGATACGCAGTATTTT. It yields the protein CASSLVGGSTDTQYF.